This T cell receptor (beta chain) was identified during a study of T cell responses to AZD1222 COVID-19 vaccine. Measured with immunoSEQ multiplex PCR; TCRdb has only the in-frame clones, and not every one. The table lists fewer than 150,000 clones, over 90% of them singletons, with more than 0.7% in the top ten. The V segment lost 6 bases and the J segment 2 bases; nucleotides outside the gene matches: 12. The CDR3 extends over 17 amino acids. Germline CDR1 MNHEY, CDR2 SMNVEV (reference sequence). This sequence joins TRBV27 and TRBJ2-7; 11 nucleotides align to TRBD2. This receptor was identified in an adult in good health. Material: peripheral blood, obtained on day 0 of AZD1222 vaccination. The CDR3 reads CASSPNLAGGLPYEQYF. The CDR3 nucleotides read TGTGCCAGCAGCCCAAATCTAGCGGGGGGTCTTCCCTACGAGCAGTACTTC.